These T cell receptor beta chains were read from a single sample in a study of cytomegalovirus exposure and HLA in healthy donors. The protocol was immunoSEQ multiplex PCR, while the TCRdb copy is restricted to in-frame clones and leaves out a portion. The sample shows more than 90,000 clones, around 64% of them seen only once. Sample: PBMCs. These receptors were taken from a woman in her twenties or thirties in good health and CMV-seronegative. Each CDR3 is given with its conserved first and last residue. The D gene is left open where the match is weak. Clone size is stated in some rows and not others, as once, few, many or a class when expanded.

size	D	length	V	J	DNA	CDR3
NA	NA	14	TRBV19	TRBJ1-1	TGTGCCAGTAGTATAGGCGGGACCAGCACTGAAGCTTTCTTT	CASSIGGTSTEAFF
few	NA	15	TRBV7-7	TRBJ2-3	TGTGCTAGCAGCTTTTCTCGGGAGAGATCAGATACGCAGTATTTT	CASSFSRERSDTQYF
NA	NA	13	TRBV7-9	TRBJ2-4	TGTGCCAGCAGCCCCAGCGTTCGAGACATTCAGTACTTC	CASSPSVRDIQYF
NA	NA	14	TRBV19	TRBJ1-1	TGTGCCAGTAGTATAGATCTGAGGAACACTGAAGCTTTCTTT	CASSIDLRNTEAFF
NA	NA	15	TRBV4-1	TRBJ1-2	TGCGCCAGCAGCCCGGCCGGCCAGGCCTACTATGGCTACACCTTC	CASSPAGQAYYGYTF
NA	NA	12	TRBV18	TRBJ2-5	TGTGCCAGCTCACCACGAGGGGAGACCCAGTACTTC	CASSPRGETQYF
NA	TRBD1	15	TRBV11-3	TRBJ2-2	TGTGCCAGCAGCTTAGGACGACAGGGGACCGGGGAGCTGTTTTTT	CASSLGRQGTGELFF
NA	TRBD2	16	TRBV4-2	TRBJ2-7	TGTGCCAGCAGCCAAGAAGCGGGACTAGCGATCTACGAGCAGTACTTC	CASSQEAGLAIYEQYF
few	NA	13	TRBV28	TRBJ1-2	TGTGCCAGCAGTTTACGCGGACTCTATGGCTACACCTTC	CASSLRGLYGYTF
NA	NA	16	TRBV7-9	TRBJ2-6	TGTGCCAGCAGCCAGGAGGGTCCCCTGGGGGCCAACGTCCTGACTTTC	CASSQEGPLGANVLTF
NA	TRBD1	15	TRBV5-6	TRBJ2-3	TGTGCCAGCAGCTCAGGGGGCCCCCGCACAGATACGCAGTATTTT	CASSSGGPRTDTQYF
NA	TRBD2	16	TRBV9	TRBJ2-1	TGTGCCAGCAGCGCCCATCCTAGCGGGAGGGTTAATGAGCAGTTCTTC	CASSAHPSGRVNEQFF
once	NA	13	TRBV6-5	TRBJ2-5	TGTGCCAGCAGTCCGCAGATCCAAGAGACCCAGTACTTC	CASSPQIQETQYF
few	TRBD2	14	TRBV5-4	TRBJ2-7	TGTGCCAGCAGCTTGGCGGGAGGGCCGGGGGAGCAGTACTTC	CASSLAGGPGEQYF
NA	NA	13	TRBV4-3	TRBJ1-1	TGCGCCAGCAGCCCGTTGTTGAACACTGAAGCTTTCTTT	CASSPLLNTEAFF
NA	NA	12	TRBV7-2	TRBJ2-7	TGTGCCAGCAGCTTAAATCGCGACGAGCAGTACTTC	CASSLNRDEQYF
NA	TRBD1	14	TRBV28	TRBJ1-2	TGTGCCAGCAGTTTATTAGGGGGCGACTATGGCTACACCTTC	CASSLLGGDYGYTF
few	NA	14	TRBV5-5	TRBJ2-5	TGTGCCAGCAGCCCCCGCAGGGCCCAAGAGACCCAGTACTTC	CASSPRRAQETQYF
NA	NA	16	TRBV4-3	TRBJ2-7	TGCGCCAGCAGCCAAGATCGAACAGGGAGGGAGCTCGAGCAGTACTTC	CASSQDRTGRELEQYF
NA	NA	15	TRBV5-1	TRBJ1-1	TGCGCCAGCAGCTTGGCTCAGGGTTTGAACACTGAAGCTTTCTTT	CASSLAQGLNTEAFF
NA	TRBD2	20	TRBV4-3	TRBJ2-7	TGCGCCAGCAGCCAAGATCGTTTTGGGACTAGCATGGGGGGAACCTACGAGCAGTACTTC	CASSQDRFGTSMGGTYEQYF
NA	NA	13	TRBV30	TRBJ1-4	TGTGCCATGGAGGGGGGGGCGCGGGAAAAACTGTTTTTT	CAMEGGAREKLFF
NA	NA	12	TRBV10-1	TRBJ1-1	TGCGCCAGCAGTAACGGGTACACTGAAGCTTTCTTT	CASSNGYTEAFF
NA	TRBD1	17	TRBV28	TRBJ1-5	TGTGCCAGCAGCAGATGGGACAGGCGATATAGCAATCAGCCCCAGCATTTT	CASSRWDRRYSNQPQHF
few	NA	15	TRBV19	TRBJ1-1	TGTGCCAGTAGTGCCCCCCGGGGGGCGAACACTGAAGCTTTCTTT	CASSAPRGANTEAFF
NA	NA	16	TRBV7-9	TRBJ1-2	TGTGCCAGCAGCTTAGGAGTGCGACAGAGAAACTATGGCTACACCTTC	CASSLGVRQRNYGYTF
NA	TRBD2	15	TRBV5-1	TRBJ2-3	TGCGCCAGCAGCGCGGGAGGGCTAGCCGGAGATACGCAGTATTTT	CASSAGGLAGDTQYF
NA	TRBD1	15	TRBV2	TRBJ1-2	TGTGCCAGCAGTCCCTCGACAGGGGGCTCCTATGGCTACACCTTC	CASSPSTGGSYGYTF
NA	NA	13	TRBV6-1	TRBJ1-2	TGTGCCAGCAGTGCCCAGGTGATCTATGGCTACACCTTC	CASSAQVIYGYTF
NA	TRBD2	15	TRBV27	TRBJ2-3	TGTGCCAGCAGTTTCCGGGACTACCCAACAGATACGCAGTATTTT	CASSFRDYPTDTQYF
NA	NA	14	TRBV14	TRBJ1-1	TGTGCCAGCAGCCAAGGTACGGGGGTCACTGAAGCTTTCTTT	CASSQGTGVTEAFF
few	TRBD2	15	TRBV5-1	TRBJ2-1	TGCGCCAGCAGCTGGTCGGGGGGCTCCTACAATGAGCAGTTCTTC	CASSWSGGSYNEQFF
few	TRBD2	18	TRBV7-2	TRBJ2-1	TGTGCCAGCAGCTTAAGGTTCGGGCAGCGGGAGTGGGTGAATGAGCAGTTCTTC	CASSLRFGQREWVNEQFF
NA	NA	15	TRBV5-1	TRBJ2-3	TGCGCCAGCAGCTTGGCGGACACCCTCACAGATACGCAGTATTTT	CASSLADTLTDTQYF
NA	NA	15	TRBV7-2	TRBJ1-5	TGTGCCAGCAGCTTTTCCTCAGGGAACAATCAGCCCCAGCATTTT	CASSFSSGNNQPQHF
few	NA	16	TRBV27	TRBJ1-2	TGTGCCAGCAGTTTATATTACAGGGCAGTTTCGGATGGCTACACCTTC	CASSLYYRAVSDGYTF
NA	TRBD2	14	TRBV6-6	TRBJ2-7	TGTGCCAGCAGTCAACTAGCGGGAGTGGGCGAGCAGTACTTC	CASSQLAGVGEQYF
NA	NA	16	TRBV4-1	TRBJ2-5	TGCGCCAGCAGCCGAATAACTAGGGGGTGGTGGGAGACCCAGTACTTC	CASSRITRGWWETQYF
NA	TRBD1	13	TRBV6-5	TRBJ1-2	TGTGCCAGCACCGTGGGACAGGTTAATGGCTACACCTTC	CASTVGQVNGYTF
NA	TRBD2	15	TRBV15	TRBJ2-1	TGTGCCACCAGCATTTTCCAAGCGGGAGGAGATGAGCAGTTCTTC	CATSIFQAGGDEQFF
NA	TRBD2	16	TRBV13	TRBJ2-1	TGTGCCAGCAGCTTCACCGGGACTAGTAGGGACAATGAGCAGTTCTTC	CASSFTGTSRDNEQFF
NA	NA	16	TRBV5-1	TRBJ1-4	TGCGCCAGCAGCTTGGGTTATCAGGGGACTAATGAAAAACTGTTTTTT	CASSLGYQGTNEKLFF
NA	TRBD2	17	TRBV5-1	TRBJ2-7	TGCGCCAGCAGCTTGGATGGGACTAGCGGGAGTATGAACGAGCAGTACTTC	CASSLDGTSGSMNEQYF
NA	NA	12	TRBV2	TRBJ1-1	TGTGCCAGCAGGACGGGGTCCACTGAAGCTTTCTTT	CASRTGSTEAFF
NA	NA	20	TRBV27	TRBJ2-6	TGTGCCAGCATGTTTTATTTAACAGGGACGATAAGCTCTGGGGCCAACGTCCTGACTTTC	CASMFYLTGTISSGANVLTF
NA	NA	13	TRBV28	TRBJ1-4	TGTGCCAGCAGTGTGACAGTCAATGAAAAACTGTTTTTT	CASSVTVNEKLFF